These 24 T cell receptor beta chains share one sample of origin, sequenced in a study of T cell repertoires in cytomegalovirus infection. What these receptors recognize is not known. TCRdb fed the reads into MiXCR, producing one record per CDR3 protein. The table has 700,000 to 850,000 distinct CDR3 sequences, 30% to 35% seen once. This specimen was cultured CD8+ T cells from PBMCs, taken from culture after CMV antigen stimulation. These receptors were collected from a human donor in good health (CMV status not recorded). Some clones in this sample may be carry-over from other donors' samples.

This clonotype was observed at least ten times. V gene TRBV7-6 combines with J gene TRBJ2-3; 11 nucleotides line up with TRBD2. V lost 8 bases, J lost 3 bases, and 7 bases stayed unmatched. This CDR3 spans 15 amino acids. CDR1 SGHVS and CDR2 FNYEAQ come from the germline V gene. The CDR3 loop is CASSRTSGGTDTQYF. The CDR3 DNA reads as TGTGCCAGCTCACGAACTAGCGGGGGAACAGATACGCAGTATTTT. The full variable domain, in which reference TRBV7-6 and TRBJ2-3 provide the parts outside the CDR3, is GAGVSQSPRYKVTKRGQDVALRCDPISGHVSLYWYRQALGQGPEFLTYFNYEAQQDKSGLPNDRFSAERPEGSISTLTIQRTEQRDSAMYRCASSRTSGGTDTQYFGPGTRLTVL.

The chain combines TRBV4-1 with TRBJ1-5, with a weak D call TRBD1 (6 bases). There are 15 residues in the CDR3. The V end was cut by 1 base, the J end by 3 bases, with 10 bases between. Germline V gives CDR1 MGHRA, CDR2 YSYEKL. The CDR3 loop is CASSQVQGPNQPQHF. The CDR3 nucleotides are TGCGCCAGCAGCCAAGTACAGGGCCCCAATCAGCCCCAGCATTTT.

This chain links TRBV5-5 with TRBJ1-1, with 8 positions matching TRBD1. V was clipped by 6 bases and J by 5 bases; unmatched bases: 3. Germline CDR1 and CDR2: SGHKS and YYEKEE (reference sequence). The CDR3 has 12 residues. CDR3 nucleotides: TGTGCCAGCACCGGACAGGGTACTGAAGCTTTCTTT. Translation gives CASTGQGTEAFF.

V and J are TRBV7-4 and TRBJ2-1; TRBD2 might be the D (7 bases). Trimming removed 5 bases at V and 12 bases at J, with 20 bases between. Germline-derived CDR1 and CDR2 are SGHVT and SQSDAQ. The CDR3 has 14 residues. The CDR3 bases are TGTGCCAGCAGCCCATTGGGGGGGCGCCATGGGCAGTTCTTC. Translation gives CASSPLGGRHGQFF.

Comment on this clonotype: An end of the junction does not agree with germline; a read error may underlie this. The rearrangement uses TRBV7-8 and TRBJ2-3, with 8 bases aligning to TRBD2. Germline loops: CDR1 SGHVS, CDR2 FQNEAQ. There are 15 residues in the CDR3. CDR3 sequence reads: CTSSPEAGGADTQYF. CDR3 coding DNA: TGTACCAGCAGCCCCGAGGCGGGGGGTGCAGATACGCAGTATTTT.

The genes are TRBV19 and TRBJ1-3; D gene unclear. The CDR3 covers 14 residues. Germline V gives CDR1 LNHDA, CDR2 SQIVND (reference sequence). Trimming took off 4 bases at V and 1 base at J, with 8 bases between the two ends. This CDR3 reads CASSKRQSGNTIYF. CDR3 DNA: TGTGCCAGTAGTAAAAGGCAATCTGGAAACACCATATATTTT.

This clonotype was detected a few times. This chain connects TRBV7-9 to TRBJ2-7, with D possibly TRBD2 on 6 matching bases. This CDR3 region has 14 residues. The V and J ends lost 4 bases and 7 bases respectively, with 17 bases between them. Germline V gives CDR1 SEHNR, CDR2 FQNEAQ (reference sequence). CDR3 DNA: TGTGCCAGCAGCTCCCCGGGACTTTACCAGGAGCAGTACTTC. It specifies CASSSPGLYQEQYF.

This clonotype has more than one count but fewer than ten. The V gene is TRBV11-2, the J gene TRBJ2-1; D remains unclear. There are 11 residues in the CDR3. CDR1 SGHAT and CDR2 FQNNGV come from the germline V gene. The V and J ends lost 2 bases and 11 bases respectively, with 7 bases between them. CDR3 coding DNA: TGTGCCAGCAGCTTAATCGGACAGCAGTTCTTC. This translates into CASSLIGQQFF.

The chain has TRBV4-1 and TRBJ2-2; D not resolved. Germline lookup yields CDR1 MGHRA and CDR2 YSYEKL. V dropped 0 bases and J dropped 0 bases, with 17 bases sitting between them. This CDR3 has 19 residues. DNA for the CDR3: TGCGCCAGCAGCCAAGATTTTAGGCCCAACCTCGCGAACACCGGGGAGCTGTTTTTT. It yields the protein CASSQDFRPNLANTGELFF.

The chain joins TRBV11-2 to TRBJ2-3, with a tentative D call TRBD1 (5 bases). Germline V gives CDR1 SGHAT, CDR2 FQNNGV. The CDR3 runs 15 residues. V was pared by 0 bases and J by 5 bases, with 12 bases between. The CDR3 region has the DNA TGTGCCAGCAGCTTAGAAGGGGCCCTCATAGATACGCAGTATTTT. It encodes CASSLEGALIDTQYF.

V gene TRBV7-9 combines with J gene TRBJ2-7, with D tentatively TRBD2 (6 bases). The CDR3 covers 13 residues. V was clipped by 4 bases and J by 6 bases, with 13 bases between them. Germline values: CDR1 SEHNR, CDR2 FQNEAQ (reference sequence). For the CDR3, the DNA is TGTGCCAGCAGCTCAGACCGGGGACTCGAGCAGTACGTC. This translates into CASSSDRGLEQYV.

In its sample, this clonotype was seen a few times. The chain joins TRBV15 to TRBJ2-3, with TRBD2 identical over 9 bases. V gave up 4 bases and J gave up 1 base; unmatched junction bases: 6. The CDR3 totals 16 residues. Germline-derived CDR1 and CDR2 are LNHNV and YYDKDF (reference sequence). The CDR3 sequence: CATSNLQRGGTDTQYF. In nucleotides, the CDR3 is TGTGCCACCAGCAATCTCCAGCGGGGGGGCACAGATACGCAGTATTTT.

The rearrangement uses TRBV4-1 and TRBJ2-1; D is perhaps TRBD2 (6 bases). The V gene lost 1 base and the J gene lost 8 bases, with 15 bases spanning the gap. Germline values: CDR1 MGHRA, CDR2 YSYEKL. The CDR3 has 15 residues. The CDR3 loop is CASSQVFVSGDEQFF. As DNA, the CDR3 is TGCGCCAGCAGCCAAGTTTTCGTCTCGGGGGATGAGCAGTTCTTC.

CDR3 sequence: CASSYSRGTGTQYF. The DNA for the CDR3 is TGTGCCAGCAGCTACTCCCGCGGTACGGGTACGCAGTATTTT. The chain has TRBV7-6 and TRBJ2-3; D uncertain. This CDR3 is 14 amino acids long. Deletions cut 4 bases from V and 8 bases from J, with 16 bases between. Germline assignment: CDR1 SGHVS and CDR2 FNYEAQ.

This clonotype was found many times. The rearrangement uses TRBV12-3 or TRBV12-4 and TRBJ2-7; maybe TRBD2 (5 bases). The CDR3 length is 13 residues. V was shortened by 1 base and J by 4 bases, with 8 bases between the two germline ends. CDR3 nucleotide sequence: TGTGCCAGCAGTTTAGGGGCGGGTTACGAGCAGTACGTC. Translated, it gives CASSLGAGYEQYV.

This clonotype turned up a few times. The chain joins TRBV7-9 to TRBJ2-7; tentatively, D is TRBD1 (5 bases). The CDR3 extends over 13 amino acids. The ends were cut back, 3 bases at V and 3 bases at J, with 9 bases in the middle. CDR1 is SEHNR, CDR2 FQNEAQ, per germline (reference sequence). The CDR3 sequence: CASSFTTDYEQYF. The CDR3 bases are TGTGCCAGCAGCTTCACGACAGACTACGAGCAGTACTTC.

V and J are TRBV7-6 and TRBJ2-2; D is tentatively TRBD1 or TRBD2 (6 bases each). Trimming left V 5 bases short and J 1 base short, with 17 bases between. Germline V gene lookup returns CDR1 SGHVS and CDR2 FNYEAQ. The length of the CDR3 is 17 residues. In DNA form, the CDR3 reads TGTGCCAGCAGCCCTCGGGGGCAGGACATGAACACCGGGGAGCTGTTTTTT. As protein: CASSPRGQDMNTGELFF.

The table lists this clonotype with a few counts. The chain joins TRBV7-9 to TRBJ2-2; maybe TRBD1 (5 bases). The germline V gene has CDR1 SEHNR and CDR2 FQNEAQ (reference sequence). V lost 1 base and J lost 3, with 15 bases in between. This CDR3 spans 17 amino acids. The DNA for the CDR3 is TGTGCCAGCAGCTTAGTGGTGGTGGACATCCACACCGGGGAGCTGTTTTTT. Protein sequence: CASSLVVVDIHTGELFF.

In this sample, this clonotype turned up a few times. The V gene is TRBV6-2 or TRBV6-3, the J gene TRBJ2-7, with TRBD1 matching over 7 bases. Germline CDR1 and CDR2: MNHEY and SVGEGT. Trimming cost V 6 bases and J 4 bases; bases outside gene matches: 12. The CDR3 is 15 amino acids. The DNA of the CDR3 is TGTGCCAGCAGCCCCGGGACAGAGTTCCAATACGAGCAGTACGTC. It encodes CASSPGTEFQYEQYV.

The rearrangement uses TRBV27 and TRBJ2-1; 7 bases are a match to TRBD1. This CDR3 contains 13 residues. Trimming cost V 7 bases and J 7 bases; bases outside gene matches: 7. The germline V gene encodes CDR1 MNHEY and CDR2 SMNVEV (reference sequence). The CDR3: CASKTGSGNEQFF. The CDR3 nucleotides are TGTGCCAGCAAGACAGGGAGTGGGAATGAGCAGTTCTTC.

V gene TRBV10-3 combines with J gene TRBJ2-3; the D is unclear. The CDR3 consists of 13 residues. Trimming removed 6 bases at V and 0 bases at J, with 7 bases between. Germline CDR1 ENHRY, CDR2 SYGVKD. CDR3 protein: CAIRNKSTDTQYF. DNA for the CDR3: TGTGCCATCAGAAACAAAAGCACAGATACGCAGTATTTT.

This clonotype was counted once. CDR3 DNA sequence: TGTGCCAGCAGTTACCAGGGGGGATTCTACGAGCAGTACGTC. Translated, it gives CASSYQGGFYEQYV. The rearrangement uses TRBV6-2 or TRBV6-3 and TRBJ2-7; D perhaps matches TRBD1 (7 bases). The germline CDR1 and CDR2 sequences are MNHEY and SVGEGT. The V and J ends lost 2 bases and 3 bases respectively, with 11 bases between them. This CDR3 spans 14 amino acids.

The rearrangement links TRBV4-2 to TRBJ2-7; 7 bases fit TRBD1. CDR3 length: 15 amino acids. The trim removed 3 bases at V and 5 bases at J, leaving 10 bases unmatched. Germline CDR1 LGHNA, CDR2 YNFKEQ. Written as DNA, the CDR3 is TGTGCCAGCAGCCAGGGACAGAGGGGAAGGGACGAGCAGTACTTC. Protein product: CASSQGQRGRDEQYF.

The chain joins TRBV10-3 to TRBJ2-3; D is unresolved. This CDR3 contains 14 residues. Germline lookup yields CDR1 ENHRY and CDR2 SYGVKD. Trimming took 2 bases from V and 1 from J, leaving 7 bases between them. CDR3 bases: TGTGCCATCAGTGAGAACGGAGGCACAGATACGCAGTATTTT. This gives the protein CAISENGGTDTQYF.